This TCR beta chain comes out of a study of regulatory T cells in long-lasting Graves disease. Study observations and caveats: It was in persistent disease that TRBV28, TRBJ1-2 and TRBJ2-5 were favored.

Looked up from germline, CDR1 is LNHDA and CDR2 is SQIVND (reference sequence). Germline trimming cut 4 bases from V and 0 bases from J; bases unmatched to any gene: 12. The CDR3 is made up of 18 amino acids. This clonotype has just one count. Its antigen remains unknown. The time point: persistent/refractory GD, antithyroid drugs over 5 years with positive TRAb. Making the TCR library involved RNA that had been extracted from PBMCs. Construction of TCR beta libraries relied on iRepertoire HTBI primers and on Arm-PCR targeting CDR3 regions. TCRdb re-derived calls from the multiplex PCR reads in MiXCR, one entry per CDR3 protein. The sample consists of 500,000 to 800,000 distinct CDR3 sequences, around 32% of them appearing once.

This receptor was identified in a female donor with Graves disease. The rearrangement joins TRBV19 to TRBJ1-1; 9 nucleotides line up with TRBD1. The sequencing used peripheral blood mononuclear cells (PBMCs), collected when the disease was refractory, from a patient treated with antithyroid drugs. The DNA of the CDR3 is TGTGCCAGTAGTAGAACGGACAGGGGCCGTAGTCTGAACACTGAAGCTTTCTTT. This sequence encodes CASSRTDRGRSLNTEAFF.